This T cell receptor beta chain was sequenced for a study of Ad26.COV2.S vaccination and SARS-CoV-2 variants (dated by TCRdb to about 2021). Concerning the study at large: Donors in the vaccine arm were drawn from COV1001, a phase I-IIa trial of Ad26.COV2.S in healthy adults that was multicentre, randomized, double-blind and placebo-controlled. Ad26.COV2.S was given intramuscularly at 5x10^10 or 1x10^11 viral particles, as a single shot or as two shots 56 days apart. Sequencing of the TCRbeta repertoire served to evaluate the specificity and breadth of SARS-CoV-2-reactive T cell receptors following Ad26.COV2.S vaccination. A total of some 30 samples were included in the TCR-sequenced set, comprising about 20 Ad26.COV2.S vaccine recipients, 5 placebo recipients and 8 SARS-CoV-2 convalescent individuals. Trial participants were randomized into five groups of five: low-dose or high-dose Ad26.COV2.S given once or twice, or placebo on both occasions. Investigators did not know the trial group allocation while performing experiments and assessing outcomes.

Of note for this clone: Its antigen has not been determined. One base away there is no much larger clone; base qualities are not given.

This specimen's treatment or condition label, per the study, means: roughly 20 received Ad26.COV2.S at low or high dose, single or two shots; about 5 received placebo; per-sample allocation not given. Repertoires of vaccine and placebo recipients were sequenced from samples taken on day 63 after the first injection. Between 29 July and 7 August 2020, Cohort 1b enrolled fewer than 30 adults aged 18-55 years at one site in Boston, USA. Ad26.COV2.S was a replication-incompetent adenovirus type 26 vector expressing a prefusion-stabilized SARS-CoV-2 spike protein from the original Wuhan strain. Looking up the germline V gene (reference sequence) yields CDR1 LNHDA and CDR2 SQIVND. A distance of 10 bases separates the germline ends of V and J, which lose 4 bases and 0 bases respectively. Reading from cysteine to phenylalanine, the CDR3 counts 15 amino acids. The kept DNA is CDR3 alone, 45 bases in frame from the first base.

TCRbeta CDR3 regions were sequenced with the immunoSEQ Assay. After extraction, genomic DNA underwent amplification by bias-controlled multiplex PCR, followed by high-throughput sequencing. Per the source publication's procedure: To quantify the absolute abundance of every unique TCRbeta CDR3 region, sequences were collapsed and filtered. Usable DNA was measured by amplifying reference genes present in all nucleated cells, and TCRbeta template counts were normalized to that usable DNA to estimate T cell fraction. Repertoire TCRs were annotated as SARS-CoV-2-specific when V gene, CDR3 amino acid sequence and J gene were exactly matched to a known reactive TCR set. The reference SARS-CoV-2 TCR set was obtained from MIRA and was filtered for enrichment in COVID-19-positive ImmuneCODE repertoires, whereby public or cross-reactive TCRs were removed. Using the MIRA antigens, annotated TCRs were further analysed by specific ORF or by position within an ORF. Breadth was defined as annotated unique rearrangements over total unique productive rearrangements; depth was the summed frequency of those rearrangements. Two-sided Wilcoxon rank-sum tests were applied when comparing TCR breadth between groups. This immuneACCESS table, as held by TCRdb, lists in-frame sequences with V and J called but not all clones. Of the missing ones, under half trace to an unresolved V gene in checked studies; the others have no known cause. The V and J calls and clone size come from that table; D and trimming were worked out from the DNA. This sample holds fewer than 800,000 clones; roughly 90% were observed only once. The leading ten clones occupy roughly 1.5% of the sample.

Results the study describes overall, beyond this receptor: The study was not powered to compare responses between vaccine doses or regimens. Spike-specific TCR breadth was higher in Ad26.COV2.S recipients than in placebo recipients (P = 0.0014). Vaccine and placebo recipients had similar non-spike TCR breadth, a finding consistent with the vaccine containing only spike. The authors noted that the TCR breadth and depth analyses may have underestimated total T cell responses. After vaccination, substantial breadth of spike-specific CD8+ and CD4+ T cell responses was reported.

This sequence was found in a person between 18 and 65 years old who received the Ad26.COV2.S COVID-19 vaccine or a placebo. The sequencing used peripheral blood, collected in a trial of Ad26.COV2.S vaccine versus placebo. Here the chain combines TRBV19 and TRBJ2-1, with no D gene named confidently. Here the CDR3 is given as CASSNPRSSYNEQFF. At the DNA level, the sequence is TGTGCCAGTAGTAACCCGCGGAGCTCCTACAATGAGCAGTTCTTC.